These 2 T cell receptor beta chains came from one sample sequenced in a study of long-term antiretroviral therapy in people with HIV. The libraries were made with immunoSEQ v3.0 at survey level. Here immunoSEQ multiplex PCR was the method, and the copy in TCRdb shows in-frame clones only, minus some. The sample carries 30,000 to 40,000 clones, about 83% recorded once. The source material was unsorted PBMCs, sampled 2 years after starting antiretroviral therapy. These receptors were obtained from a woman aged 45-60 years with HIV.

The V call is TRBV5-1, the J call TRBJ2-7; 10 bases fit TRBD1. Germline CDR1 and CDR2: SGHRS and YFSETQ. The CDR3 runs 14 residues. The junction had 6 bases not matched to a gene; V was cut back by 7 bases and J by 2 bases. The CDR3 DNA is TGCGCCAGCTCGATTGGGACAGGGGCCTACGAGCAGTACGTC. Residues: CASSIGTGAYEQYV.

The rearrangement uses TRBV27 and TRBJ2-2; TRBD1 might be the D (5 bases). V dropped 8 bases and J dropped 1 base, with 11 bases sitting between them. Germline CDR1 and CDR2: MNHEY and SMNVEV (reference sequence). This CDR3 spans 14 amino acids. CDR3 sequence: CASVDRRNTGELFF. CDR3 in DNA: TGTGCCAGCGTTGACAGACGGAACACCGGGGAGCTGTTTTTT.